Given below is one T cell receptor beta chain in context. What it recognizes is unknown. The data were taken from a study of T cells in localized non-small cell lung cancer. Trimming removed 5 bases at V and 9 bases at J, with 26 bases between. The CDR3 covers 17 residues. CDR1 and CDR2 (germline): SGHVS, FNYEAQ. Whole-study results and caveats: A median of 57 clones ranked among the top 100 in tumor appeared in adjacent lung.

The protocol was immunoSEQ multiplex PCR, while the TCRdb copy is restricted to in-frame clones and leaves out a portion. This sample yields 20,000 to 30,000 clones, of which 80% to 85% are seen a single time; 4% to 5.5% belongs to the top ten. The rearrangement joins TRBV7-6 to TRBJ2-1, with D uncertain. Sequences were derived from PBMCs, sampled before any cancer treatment. The TCR comes from a man between 35 and 75 years old with stage II lung adenocarcinoma. CDR3 nucleotide sequence: TGTGCCAGCAGCCCCCTGATAACCCAGCTCGTACAAGGTGAGCAGTTCTTC. Its protein is CASSPLITQLVQGEQFF.